This TCR beta chain comes out of a study of blood T cell repertoires in COVID-19. Study-wide background: The study drew acute and convalescent COVID-19 samples from the United States, Italy and Spain. PBMCs, B-cell-depleted T cells, or T cells were the source of the cDNA or gDNA that made up the material.

Study processing details: Using reference gene primer amplification, nucleated cell counts were estimated. Clones were read by immunoSEQ multiplex PCR, and TCRdb kept only the in-frame ones, dropping some. That table furnishes V, J and clone size, whereas the DNA furnished D and trimming. This sample has more than 200,000 clones, with around 80% found just once. This clone has ten or more counts. The CDR3 spans 12 residues. Germline loops: CDR1 MNHEY, CDR2 SVGEGT. With 7 bases removed from V and 4 bases from J, the gap between germline ends came to 10 bases. Sequenced sample: peripheral blood. The chain recombines TRBV6-2 or TRBV6-3 with TRBJ1-1, with D uncertain. The clonotype comes from a man in his sixties with acute or convalescent COVID-19. The CDR3 DNA sequence: TGTGCCAGCAACCCCCCGTTCACTGAAGCTTTCTTT. Translating gives CASNPPFTEAFF.